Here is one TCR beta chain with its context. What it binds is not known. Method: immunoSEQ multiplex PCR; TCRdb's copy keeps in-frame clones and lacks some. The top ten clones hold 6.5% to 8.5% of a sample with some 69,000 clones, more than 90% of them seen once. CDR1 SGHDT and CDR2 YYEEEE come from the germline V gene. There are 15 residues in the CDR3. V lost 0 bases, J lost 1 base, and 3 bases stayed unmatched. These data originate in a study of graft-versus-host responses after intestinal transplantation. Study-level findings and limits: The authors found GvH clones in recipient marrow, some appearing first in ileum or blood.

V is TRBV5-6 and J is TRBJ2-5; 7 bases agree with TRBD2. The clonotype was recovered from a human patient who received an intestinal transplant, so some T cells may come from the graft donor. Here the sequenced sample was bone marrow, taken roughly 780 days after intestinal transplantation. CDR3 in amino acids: CASSLVGRAQETQYF. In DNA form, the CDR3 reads TGTGCCAGCAGCTTGGTTGGGAGGGCCCAAGAGACCCAGTACTTC.